The rows below give T cell receptor beta chains drawn from one sample of a study of T cells in Graves' hyperthyroidism and ophthalmopathy. TCRdb processed the multiplex PCR reads anew with MiXCR; each CDR3 protein has one entry. The sample shows roughly 580,000 distinct CDR3 sequences, about 15% of them seen only once. Sequencing was done on a sample of blood. Receptors originate from a woman younger than 45 with Graves' hyperthyroidism that later progressed to Graves' ophthalmopathy. CDR3s include the opening cysteine and the closing phenylalanine or tryptophan. A D gene is named only where the DNA matches it firmly. Some rows have no size entry. The others give once, few or many, or a class for an expanded clone.

TRBV30,many,TRBJ2-3,TRBD1,16,TGTGCCTGGAGTAGGGACAGGGGATCCATCACAGATACGCAGTATTTT,CAWSRDRGSITDTQYF
TRBV9,-,TRBJ1-4,-,16,TGTGCCAGCAGCGTAGAGTGGGGGGCAGTTGGGGAAAAACTGTTTTTT,CASSVEWGAVGEKLFF
TRBV9,few,TRBJ2-6,-,14,TGTGCCAGCAGCGTAGAGGGCGGGGCCAACGTCCTGACTTTC,CASSVEGGANVLTF
TRBV5-1,many,TRBJ2-5,TRBD2,15,TGCGCCAGCAGCTCGGGACTAGCGGGTCAAGAGACCCAGTACTTC,CASSSGLAGQETQYF
TRBV6-2/TRBV6-3,many,TRBJ1-5,TRBD1,15,TGTGCCAGCAGCACCGACAGGGAAGGCAATCAGCCCCAGCATTTT,CASSTDREGNQPQHF
TRBV6-2/TRBV6-3,many,TRBJ2-1,-,13,TGTGCCGCTTGGACTGGCTCCTACAATGAGCAGTTCTTC,CAAWTGSYNEQFF
TRBV12-3/TRBV12-4,many,TRBJ2-1,TRBD2,13,TGTGCCAGCAGACGGGAAGCGGGAAATGAGCAGTTCTTC,CASRREAGNEQFF
TRBV19,many,TRBJ2-5,-,11,TGTGCCACCGGGACACGGGAGACCCAGTACTTC,CATGTRETQYF
TRBV20-1,many,TRBJ2-2,-,14,TGCAGTGCTAGAGATAGTGGGAATACCGGGGAGCTGTTTTTT,CSARDSGNTGELFF
TRBV2,many,TRBJ2-1,-,17,TGTGCCAGCAGTGAAGCATCCGGAAAGGGGACCTACAATGAGCAGTTCTTC,CASSEASGKGTYNEQFF
TRBV27,many,TRBJ1-5,TRBD1,14,TGTGCCAGCAGCTCCAGGGGGGGCAATCAGCCCCAGCATTTT,CASSSRGGNQPQHF
TRBV9,many,TRBJ2-7,TRBD2,15,TGTGCCAGCAGCCAGAGTAGCGGGAGATCCTACGAGCAGTACTTC,CASSQSSGRSYEQYF
TRBV24-1,many,TRBJ2-5,TRBD1,16,TGTGCCACCAGTGATACAGGGGTTAATCAACGAGAGACCCAGTACTTC,CATSDTGVNQRETQYF